The 5 T cell receptor beta chains listed next were all sequenced from one sample in a study of T cells in Graves' hyperthyroidism and ophthalmopathy. RNA transcripts provided the source from which TCR beta CDR3 regions were amplified. First-round RT-PCR of the TCR CDR3 relied on the HTBI primer set. Each CDR3 protein is one row after TCRdb ran MiXCR on the multiplex PCR reads. This sample carries 550,000 to 600,000 distinct CDR3 sequences, roughly 17% of them seen once, and the ten largest clones take approximately 20%. Input material: blood. Receptors originate from a woman aged 18-29 years with Graves' hyperthyroidism.

This clonotype has more than one count but fewer than ten. V gene TRBV19 combines with J gene TRBJ2-7, with D perhaps matching TRBD1 (6 bases). CDR3 length: 15 residues. Germline V gene sequence: CDR1 LNHDA, CDR2 SQIVND (reference sequence). Trimming pared 5 bases from V and 2 bases from J, leaving 16 bases between. CDR3: CASSPRDIEAYEQYF. Here the CDR3 DNA reads TGTGCCAGTAGTCCCCGGGACATTGAAGCCTACGAGCAGTACTTC.

This clonotype was detected a few times. V and J are TRBV10-1 and TRBJ2-2, with unresolved D. This CDR3 is built from 13 residues. Deletions cut 7 bases from V and 1 base from J, with 7 bases between. CDR1 is WNHNN, CDR2 SYGVQD, per germline (reference sequence). The CDR3 sequence is CASMPQNTGELFF. The CDR3 nucleotides are TGCGCCAGCATGCCACAGAACACCGGGGAGCTGTTTTTT.

The chain couples TRBV2 to TRBJ2-2; either TRBD1 or TRBD2 may fit D (5 bases each). The germline CDR1 and CDR2 sequences are SNHLY and FYNNEI. CDR3 length equals 16 residues. Trimming took off 2 bases at V and 1 base at J, with 11 bases between the two ends. The CDR3 loop is CASSEIGTENTGELFF. The CDR3 DNA reads as TGTGCCAGCAGTGAAATCGGGACCGAGAACACCGGGGAGCTGTTTTTT. The variable domain in full, with the rest retrieved from reference TRBV2 and TRBJ2-2, is EPEVTQTPSHQVTQMGQEVILRCVPISNHLYFYWYRQILGQKVEFLVSFYNNEISEKSEIFDDQFSVERPDGSNFTLKIRSTKLEDSAMYFCASSEIGTENTGELFFGEGSRLTVL.

Only a few counts were recorded for this clonotype. The chain recombines TRBV5-1 with TRBJ2-2; D is perhaps TRBD1 (5 bases). This CDR3 is built from 14 residues. Germline V gives CDR1 SGHRS, CDR2 YFSETQ. Trimming removed 4 bases from V and 0 bases from J, with 7 bases in between. The chain's CDR3 is CASSAGSNTGELFF. The CDR3 nucleotides read TGCGCCAGCAGCGCAGGGTCGAACACCGGGGAGCTGTTTTTT.

This chain connects TRBV20-1 to TRBJ2-2; 7 bases are a match to TRBD1. V was pared by 4 bases and J by 4 bases, with 9 bases of the junction left unmatched. The CDR3 runs 15 residues. From germline, CDR1 is DFQATT and CDR2 SNEGSKA (reference sequence). The DNA for the CDR3 is TGCAGTGCTACCCGACAGGGCCCGAGCACCGGGGAGCTGTTTTTT. Protein product: CSATRQGPSTGELFF.